The rows below give T cell receptor beta chains drawn from one sample of a study of regulatory T cells in long-lasting Graves disease. TCRdb used MiXCR to reprocess the multiplex PCR reads, holding one entry per CDR3 protein. The data contain about 290,000 distinct CDR3 sequences, roughly a fifth of them singletons. Specimen: peripheral blood mononuclear cells (PBMCs), collected when the disease was refractory, from a patient treated with antithyroid drugs. Source of these receptors: a female donor with Graves disease. Each CDR3 is given with its conserved first and last residue. Each record gives: V gene, J gene, clone size, D gene, CDR3 DNA, CDR3 protein. A D gene is named only where the DNA matches it firmly. The size field is filled for only some rows; it gives once, few, many or a size class.

TRBV12-3/TRBV12-4,TRBJ1-4,.,.,TGTGCCAGCAGTTTAGTCGCAGTGGATCATGAAAAACTGTTTTTT,CASSLVAVDHEKLFF
TRBV6-1,TRBJ1-1,many,.,TGTGCCAGCAGTGCCTTATCCGACACTGAAGCTTTCTTT,CASSALSDTEAFF
TRBV3-1,TRBJ2-7,.,.,TGTGCCAGCAGGGGGAGACGGCAGGGCGGTATACTCTACGAGCAGTACTTC,CASRGRRQGGILYEQYF
TRBV12-3/TRBV12-4,TRBJ1-5,many,.,TGTGCCAGCAGTTTAGTTTCGGGTGATCAGCCCCAGCATTTT,CASSLVSGDQPQHF
TRBV7-2,TRBJ2-7,.,TRBD1,TGTGCCAGCAGCCGGGGACAGGGGGTCGTCCACGAGCAGTACTTC,CASSRGQGVVHEQYF
TRBV28,TRBJ2-7,many,TRBD1,TGTGCCAGTAACGGACAGGGGGGATCCTACGAGCAGTACTTC,CASNGQGGSYEQYF
TRBV7-2,TRBJ1-1,.,.,TGTGCCAGCACCCCCTTCAGGAGCCAATCCCTCACTGAAGCTTTCTTT,CASTPFRSQSLTEAFF
TRBV28,TRBJ1-1,.,.,TGTGCCAGCAGTTTATCTACGGGAGCTTTCTTT,CASSLSTGAFF
TRBV29-1,TRBJ2-7,.,TRBD1,TGCAGCGTTGTCGGGGACAGGCCTTACGAGCGGTACTTC,CSVVGDRPYERYF
TRBV5-8,TRBJ2-5,.,.,TGTGCCAGCAGCTTGATCAACAACCTCCAAGAGACCCAGTACTTC,CASSLINNLQETQYF
TRBV11-2,TRBJ2-5,many,.,TGTGCCAGCAGCAATCAAGGGGCCCAGTACTTC,CASSNQGAQYF
TRBV30,TRBJ1-1,few,.,TGTGCCTGGGGAGGGGGGGCTGAAGCTTTCTTT,CAWGGGAEAFF
TRBV28,TRBJ1-4,many,.,TGTGCCAGCAGTCTTGATGCAACTAATGAAAAACTGTTTTTT,CASSLDATNEKLFF
TRBV5-1,TRBJ2-2,many,.,TGCGCCAGCAGCTTGGGGAGTGGGCACACCGGGGAGCTGTTTTTT,CASSLGSGHTGELFF
TRBV28,TRBJ1-1,many,.,TGTGCCAGCAGCCAACATCGGGACACTGAAGCTTTCTTT,CASSQHRDTEAFF
TRBV7-2,TRBJ2-2,.,TRBD1,TGTGCCAGCAGCTCGGACAGGATCACCGGGGAGCTGTTTTTT,CASSSDRITGELFF
TRBV28,TRBJ1-6,few,.,TGTGCCAGCAGTTTGGACACATCCGATTCACCCCTCCACTTT,CASSLDTSDSPLHF
TRBV28,TRBJ2-7,many,TRBD1,TGTGCCAGCAACCGGGACAGGGGGGACGAGCAGTACTTC,CASNRDRGDEQYF
TRBV6-1,TRBJ2-7,many,.,TGTGCCAGCAGTCTATATGATACAGGCGAGCAGTACTTC,CASSLYDTGEQYF
TRBV6-1,TRBJ2-3,.,.,TGTGCCAGGCCACTCCAGGGGAGTAACACAGATACGCAGTATTTT,CARPLQGSNTDTQYF
TRBV28,TRBJ1-6,many,TRBD1,TGTGCCAGCAGAAGAAGACCAGAGGACAGGAATTCACCCCTCCACTTT,CASRRRPEDRNSPLHF
TRBV28,TRBJ1-4,many,.,TGTGCCAGCAGTTTCGCGGGTAATGAAAAACTGTTTTTT,CASSFAGNEKLFF
TRBV10-2,TRBJ2-4,.,TRBD2,TGCGCCAGCAGAGACCAACTAGCGGCCCTGGGGGCCAAAAACATTCAGTACTTC,CASRDQLAALGAKNIQYF
TRBV28,TRBJ2-1,.,TRBD2,TGTGCCAGCAGTTTCTTGGGTGATCTAGCGGGAGAATGGTTCTTC,CASSFLGDLAGEWFF
TRBV11-2,TRBJ2-4,.,.,TGTGCCAGCAGCTCCCACCGTCCGGATTTAGCCAAAAACATTCAGTACTTC,CASSSHRPDLAKNIQYF
TRBV2,TRBJ1-2,many,TRBD1,TGTGCCAGCAGGATGACAGGGCTAGGTTATGGCTACACCTTC,CASRMTGLGYGYTF
TRBV6-5,TRBJ1-3,many,TRBD1,TGTGCCAGCAGTTACGGGACAGGAGGAGGAAACACCATATATTTT,CASSYGTGGGNTIYF
TRBV7-2,TRBJ2-7,many,TRBD2,TGTGCCAGCAGCATATTAGCGGGAGGGCCCGGTGGCGAGCAGTACTTC,CASSILAGGPGGEQYF
TRBV9,TRBJ1-2,few,TRBD1,TGTGCCAGCAGCGCTTCCGGGACAGGGGGCCCCTATGGCTACACCTTC,CASSASGTGGPYGYTF
TRBV10-3,TRBJ2-2,few,.,TGTGCCATCAGTGAGTCAGCGGCGACCGGGGAGCTGTTTTTT,CAISESAATGELFF
TRBV28,TRBJ1-5,many,.,TGTGCCAGCTTCCAGGGTGGAGGCAATCAGCCCCAGCATTTT,CASFQGGGNQPQHF
TRBV4-1,TRBJ2-2,.,TRBD1,TGCGCCAGCAGCCCTGGTTCTGGGACAGCAAACACCGGGGAGCTGTTTTTT,CASSPGSGTANTGELFF
TRBV20-1,TRBJ2-2,many,.,TGCAGTGCTACCCAGGACACGAGGAACACCGGGGAGCTGTTTTTT,CSATQDTRNTGELFF
TRBV4-3,TRBJ2-5,few,.,TGCGCCAGCAGCCAAGGCTCGGGAAACAAAGAGACCCAGTACTTC,CASSQGSGNKETQYF
TRBV5-1,TRBJ2-3,.,.,TGCGCCAGCAGCTTGGATAGCGGCGGACCAGATACGCAGTATTTT,CASSLDSGGPDTQYF
TRBV10-3,TRBJ1-2,.,.,TGTGCCATCGGACGGGAGTCCATCTATGGCTACACCTTC,CAIGRESIYGYTF
TRBV18,TRBJ2-5,few,.,TGTGCCAGCTCACCACCCGGGGTTGGCGGAATTAAAGAGACCCAGTACTTC,CASSPPGVGGIKETQYF
TRBV7-2,TRBJ1-1,.,.,TGTGCCAGCAGCTTTCTTGTAGGGCAGATGAACACTGAAGCTTTCTTT,CASSFLVGQMNTEAFF
TRBV3-1,TRBJ1-6,.,TRBD1,TGTGCCAGCAGCCAAGTCTACCAGGGGGACTCACCCCTCCACTTT,CASSQVYQGDSPLHF
TRBV30,TRBJ1-4,.,.,TGTGCCTGGAGTGTATCGGGGGAAAAACTGTTTTTT,CAWSVSGEKLFF
TRBV7-9,TRBJ1-5,many,.,TGTGCCAGCAGTTTAGCCGGGGGCAATCAGCCCCAGCATTTT,CASSLAGGNQPQHF
TRBV2,TRBJ1-1,many,.,TGTGCCAGCAGAGACAGTGCGGCGGGGAGCACTGAAGCTTTCTTT,CASRDSAAGSTEAFF
TRBV7-2,TRBJ2-5,.,.,TGTGCCAGCAGCTTAGCGGCCCGACCGCCCCAAGAGACCCAGTACTTC,CASSLAARPPQETQYF
TRBV5-6,TRBJ1-2,.,.,TGTGCCAGCAGCTTGGTAAACGGGGGGCAGAACTATGGCTACACCTTC,CASSLVNGGQNYGYTF
TRBV18,TRBJ2-6,few,.,TGTGCCAGCCAAAATCAGGGCTCTGGGGCCAACGTCCTGACTTTC,CASQNQGSGANVLTF
TRBV28,TRBJ2-5,few,.,TGTGCCAGCGGTTCTCGGGCACAAGAGACCCAGTACTTC,CASGSRAQETQYF
TRBV7-2,TRBJ1-5,many,.,TGTGCCAGCAGCTTACAGGGGTGGCAGCCCCAGCATTTT,CASSLQGWQPQHF
TRBV9,TRBJ2-3,few,.,TGTGCCAGCAGCTTAGATGCCCACAAGTCAGATACGCAGTATTTT,CASSLDAHKSDTQYF